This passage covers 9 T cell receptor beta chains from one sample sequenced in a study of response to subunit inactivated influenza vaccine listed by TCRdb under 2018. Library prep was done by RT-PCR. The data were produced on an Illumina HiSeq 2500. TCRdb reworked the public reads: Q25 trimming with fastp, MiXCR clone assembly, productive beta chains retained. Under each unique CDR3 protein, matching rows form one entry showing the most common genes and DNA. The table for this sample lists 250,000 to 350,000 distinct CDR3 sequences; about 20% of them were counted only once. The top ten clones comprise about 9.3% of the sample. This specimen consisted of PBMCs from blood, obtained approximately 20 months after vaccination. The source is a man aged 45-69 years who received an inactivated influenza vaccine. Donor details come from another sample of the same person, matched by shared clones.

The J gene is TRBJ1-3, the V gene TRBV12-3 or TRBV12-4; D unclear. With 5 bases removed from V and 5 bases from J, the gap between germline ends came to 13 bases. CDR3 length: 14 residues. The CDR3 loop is CASSHSIGRNTIYF. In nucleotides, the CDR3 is TGTGCCAGCAGTCACTCCATCGGGAGAAACACCATATATTTT.

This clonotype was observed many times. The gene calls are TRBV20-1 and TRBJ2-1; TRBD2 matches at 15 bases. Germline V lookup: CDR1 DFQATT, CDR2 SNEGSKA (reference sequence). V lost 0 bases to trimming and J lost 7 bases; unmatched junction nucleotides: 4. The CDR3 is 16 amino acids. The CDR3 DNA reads TGCAGTGCTAGAGACCCCGGGACTAGCGGGAGGAATGAGCAGTTCTTC. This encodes CSARDPGTSGRNEQFF.

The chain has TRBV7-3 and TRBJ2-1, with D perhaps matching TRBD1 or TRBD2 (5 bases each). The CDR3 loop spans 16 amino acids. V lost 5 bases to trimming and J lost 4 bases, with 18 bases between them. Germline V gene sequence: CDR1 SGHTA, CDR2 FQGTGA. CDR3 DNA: TGTGCCAGCAGCCTCCGGGGCTCGAGAGTTTACAATGAGCAGTTCTTC. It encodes CASSLRGSRVYNEQFF.

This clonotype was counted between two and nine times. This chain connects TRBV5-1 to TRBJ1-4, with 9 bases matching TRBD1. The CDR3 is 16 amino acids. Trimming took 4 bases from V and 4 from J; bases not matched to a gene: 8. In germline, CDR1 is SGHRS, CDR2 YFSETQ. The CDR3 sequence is CASSEQGARGNEKLFF. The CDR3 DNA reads TGCGCCAGCAGCGAACAGGGGGCGCGTGGTAATGAAAAACTGTTTTTT. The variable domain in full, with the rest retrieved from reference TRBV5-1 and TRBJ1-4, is KAGVTQTPRYLIKTRGQQVTLSCSPISGHRSVSWYQQTPGQGLQFLFEYFSETQRNKGNFPGRFSGRQFSNSRSEMNVSTLELGDSALYLCASSEQGARGNEKLFFGSGTQLSVL.

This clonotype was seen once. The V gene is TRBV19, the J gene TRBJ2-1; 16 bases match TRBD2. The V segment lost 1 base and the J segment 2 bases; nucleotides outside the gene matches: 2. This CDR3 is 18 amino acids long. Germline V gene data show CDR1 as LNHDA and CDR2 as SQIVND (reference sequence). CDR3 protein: CASSIGGLAGGPYNEQFF. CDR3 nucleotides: TGTGCCAGTAGTATAGGGGGACTAGCGGGAGGGCCCTACAATGAGCAGTTCTTC. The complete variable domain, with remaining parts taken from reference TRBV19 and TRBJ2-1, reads DGGITQSPKYLFRKEGQNVTLSCEQNLNHDAMYWYRQDPGQGLRLIYYSQIVNDFQKGDIAEGYSVSREKKESFPLTVTSAQKNPTAFYLCASSIGGLAGGPYNEQFFGPGTRLTVL.

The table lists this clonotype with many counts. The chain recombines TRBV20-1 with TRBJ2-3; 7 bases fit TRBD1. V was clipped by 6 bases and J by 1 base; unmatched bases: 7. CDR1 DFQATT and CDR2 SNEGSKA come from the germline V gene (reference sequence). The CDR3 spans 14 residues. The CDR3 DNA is TGCAGTGCGCTGAGAGGGGGCGGCACAGATACGCAGTATTTT. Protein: CSALRGGGTDTQYF.

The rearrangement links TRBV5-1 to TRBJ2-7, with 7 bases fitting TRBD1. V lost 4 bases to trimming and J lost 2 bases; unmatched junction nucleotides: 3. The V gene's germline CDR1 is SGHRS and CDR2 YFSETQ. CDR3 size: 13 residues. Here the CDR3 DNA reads TGCGCCAGCAGCGTCGGGACAGCCTACGAGCAGTACTTC. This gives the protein CASSVGTAYEQYF.

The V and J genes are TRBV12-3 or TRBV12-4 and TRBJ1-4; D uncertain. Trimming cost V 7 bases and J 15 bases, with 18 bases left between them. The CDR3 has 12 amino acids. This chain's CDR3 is CASTPGLGLVFF. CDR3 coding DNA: TGTGCCAGCACCCCGGGCTTGGGGTTGGTGTTTTTT.

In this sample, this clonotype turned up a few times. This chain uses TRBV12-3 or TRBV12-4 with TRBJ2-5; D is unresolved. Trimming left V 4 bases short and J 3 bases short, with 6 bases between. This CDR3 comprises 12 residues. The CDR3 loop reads CASSSSKETQYF. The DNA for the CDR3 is TGTGCCAGCAGTTCTTCAAAAGAGACCCAGTACTTC.